This entry lists 5 T cell receptor beta chains sequenced from one sample in a study of T cell repertoires in cytomegalovirus infection. MiXCR was run by TCRdb on the reads, yielding one entry per CDR3 protein. Here the sample spans some 200,000 distinct CDR3 sequences, roughly 34% being singletons. These receptors are not linked to any known antigen. Here the sequenced sample was CD8+ T cells from cultured PBMCs, taken from culture after CMV antigen stimulation. The receptor set was obtained from a human donor in good health (CMV status not recorded). Some clones in this sample may be carry-over from other donors' samples.

This clonotype was recorded at least ten times. The chain carries TRBV7-8 and TRBJ2-3; 7 bases are a match to TRBD2. The junction had 7 bases not matched to a gene; V was cut back by 4 bases and J by 0 bases. The germline gives CDR1 SGHVS, CDR2 FQNEAQ. This CDR3 spans 16 amino acids. CDR3 nucleotides: TGTGCCAGCAGCTCCCCCATGGGGGGGAGCACAGATACGCAGTATTTT. This codes for CASSSPMGGSTDTQYF.

The chain couples TRBV28 to TRBJ2-7; 7 positions match TRBD1. The CDR3 has 13 residues. Germline V lookup: CDR1 MDHEN, CDR2 SYDVKM. The V segment lost 2 bases and the J segment 5 bases; nucleotides outside the gene matches: 3. CDR3 sequence (DNA): TGTGCCAGCAGTTTAAGACAGGGTCACGAGCAGTACTTC. This translates into CASSLRQGHEQYF.

CDR3: CASSSGLHNEQFF. CDR3 sequence (DNA): TGTGCCAGCAGTTCCGGACTGCACAATGAGCAGTTCTTC. J is TRBJ2-1 and V is TRBV11-2, with a possible D match to TRBD2 (5 bases). V gave up 6 bases and J gave up 5 bases, with 11 bases separating them. Germline V gives CDR1 SGHAT, CDR2 FQNNGV. The CDR3 has 13 residues.

The gene calls are TRBV6-1 and TRBJ1-2; D may be TRBD1 (6 bases). The V end lost 2 bases, the J end lost 2 bases, and 9 bases lay between the germline ends. The CDR3 contains 14 residues. In germline, CDR1 is MNHNS, CDR2 SASEGT. The CDR3 region has the DNA TGTGCCAGCAGTGAACCCGACAGGAACTATGGCTACACCTTC. Encoded protein: CASSEPDRNYGYTF.

The gene calls are TRBV15 and TRBJ2-1, with TRBD2 matching over 8 bases. CDR3 length equals 16 residues. J lost 4 bases, V lost 0 bases, and 5 bases had no gene match. Germline assignment: CDR1 LNHNV and CDR2 YYDKDF (reference sequence). The CDR3 DNA reads as TGTGCCACCAGCAGAGATCTAGCGGGCCCTTACAATGAGCAGTTCTTC. It yields the protein CATSRDLAGPYNEQFF.